One T cell receptor (beta chain) is described in this entry. Its antigen is still unknown. Per-base quality was not reported, and no clone a single base away is much larger than it. These data are taken from a study of blood T cell repertoires in COVID-19 (TCRdb year 2020). Context from the whole study: The collaborator samples originated in the United States, Italy and Spain and spanned the acute and convalescent phases of COVID-19. HLA class I and class II types, where available, came from metadata supplied by the sample provider rather than from assay-based typing. The samples were drawn from two sources: the first 160 participants of the ongoing ImmuneRACE study, and fewer than 1,500 subjects contributed by 6 global collaborators. The repertoires were released in a freely available public database intended as a resource for research on the immune response to SARS-CoV-2. The prospective study material was composed of cDNA or gDNA derived from T cells, B-cell-depleted T cells, or PBMCs. Nearly every sample came with metadata listing a de-identified subject ID, COVID-19 status, age in years and sex. Subjects who had been exposed to COVID-19, were actively infected with it, or had recovered from it provided the deeply sampled blood TCRbeta repertoires that made up the dataset. Findings and caveats that apply to the study as a whole: How much clinical and demographic metadata was included differed by source and by participant, and the metadata was provided uncurated.

The immunoSEQ Assay, a bias-controlled multiplex PCR, was used to amplify TCRbeta CDR3 regions from genomic DNA. In the authors' own workflow: The number of nucleated cells in each sample was estimated from the amplification of reference gene primers within the assay. To quantify the absolute abundance of each unique TCRbeta CDR3 rearrangement, sequence reads were collapsed and filtered. Productive Simpson clonality was computed per sample as the square root of Simpson's diversity index over productive rearrangements. Sourced from immuneACCESS, this table was stored by TCRdb with only in-frame sequences that have V and J called. A share of the clones is absent; for the studies checked, an unresolved V gene accounts for under half, and the remainder has no known explanation. The V and J calls and clone size are taken from that table; D and trimming were inferred from the DNA. This sample has 350,000 to 400,000 clones in its table, and nearly 90% of those were observed once. The ten most abundant clones make up 6.5% of the sample.

Measured from the cysteine to the phenylalanine, the CDR3 is 14 residues long. This entry keeps only the CDR3 DNA: 42 bases, framed from base 1. V was cut back by 7 bases and J by 7 bases, leaving a gap of 16 bases between them. The germline V gene encodes CDR1 MNHEY and CDR2 SVGEGT. The collaborating institutions used their own protocols to collect whole blood in K2EDTA tubes. For TCRbeta analysis, collaborators shipped samples in one of three forms: frozen whole blood, isolated PBMCs, or DNA extracted from either of those sample types. The sequence came from a man between 18 and 29 years old with active or convalescent COVID-19. Recombination connected TRBV6-2 or TRBV6-3 to TRBJ1-4, with the D gene call left open. Sequencing input: peripheral blood. The sequence in DNA is TGTGCCAGCACTTTCTCCCTGGAGGGTGAAAAACTGTTTTTT. It codes for CASTFSLEGEKLFF.